These 26 T cell receptor beta chains came from one sample sequenced in a study of OX40 agonist ivuxolimab in advanced cancers. Libraries were prepared by immunoSEQ multiplex PCR; TCRdb keeps only in-frame clonotypes and omits some of them. The table includes about 68,000 clones, roughly 80% detected once. This specimen consisted of CD4+ or CD8+ T cells sorted from blood, obtained in a trial of the OX40 agonist ivuxolimab. These receptors all come from an adult with an advanced solid tumor such as melanoma, head and neck, liver or kidney cancer.

The gene calls are TRBV5-1 and TRBJ2-2, with a possible D match to TRBD1 (5 bases). The V end lost 1 base, the J end lost 4 bases, and 11 bases lay between the germline ends. The germline V gene encodes CDR1 SGHRS and CDR2 YFSETQ. The CDR3 length is 15 residues. CDR3 sequence reads: CASSLRRQGTGELFF. In DNA form, the CDR3 reads TGCGCCAGCAGCTTGCGCAGGCAGGGCACCGGGGAGCTGTTTTTT.

The chain recombines TRBV5-4 with TRBJ2-7, with 10 bases fitting TRBD2. The junction had 2 bases not matched to a gene; V was cut back by 0 bases and J by 2 bases. There are 15 residues in the CDR3. CDR1 SGHNT and CDR2 YYREEE come from the germline V gene (reference sequence). CDR3 in DNA: TGTGCCAGCAGCTTGGCAGCGGGAGGGACCTACGAGCAGTACTTC. Protein product: CASSLAAGGTYEQYF.

The chain has TRBV15 and TRBJ2-7; D may correspond to TRBD1 or TRBD2 (5 bases each). Trimming took 2 bases from V and 1 from J, leaving 12 bases between them. The CDR3 covers 15 residues. The germline V gene encodes CDR1 LNHNV and CDR2 YYDKDF (reference sequence). The CDR3 loop is CATSRPPGASYEQYV. The CDR3 region has the DNA TGTGCCACCAGCAGACCCCCCGGGGCGTCCTACGAGCAGTACGTC.

V is TRBV7-6 and J is TRBJ2-5; 7 bases are shared with TRBD2. The germline gives CDR1 SGHVS, CDR2 FNYEAQ. With V trimmed by 2 bases and J by 4 bases, 10 bases remained unmatched. The CDR3 loop spans 16 amino acids. The CDR3 protein is CASSLSSGTGGETQYF. DNA of the CDR3: TGTGCCAGCAGCTTATCCTCAGGGACGGGAGGAGAGACCCAGTACTTC.

About this clone itself: The junction and the germline gene differ at one end; a read error may be behind it. The chain recombines TRBV28 with TRBJ1-5, with D maybe TRBD1 (6 bases). The CDR3 is 14 amino acids. Germline V gene lookup returns CDR1 MDHEN and CDR2 SYDVKM. CDR3 region: CASSPLGGIPRPYF. CDR3 DNA: TGTGCCAGCAGTCCCTTGGGGGGCATTCCTCGCCCCTATTTT.

This sequence joins TRBV2 and TRBJ2-1; 10 bases agree with TRBD1. CDR3 length equals 14 residues. CDR1 SNHLY and CDR2 FYNNEI come from the germline V gene. The trim removed 6 bases at V and 8 bases at J, leaving 7 bases unmatched. Here the CDR3 reads CASSRDRGLDEQFF. The CDR3 bases are TGTGCCAGCAGCCGGGACAGGGGCCTGGATGAGCAGTTCTTC.

The gene calls are TRBV19 and TRBJ1-4; no reliable D call. With 3 bases removed from V and 6 bases from J, the gap between germline ends came to 11 bases. Germline-derived CDR1 and CDR2 are LNHDA and SQIVND (reference sequence). The CDR3 consists of 14 residues. CDR3 loop: CASSITGLDEKLFF. CDR3 DNA sequence: TGTGCCAGTAGTATTACCGGGTTAGATGAAAAACTGTTTTTT.

The chain links TRBV5-4 to TRBJ2-6; TRBD1 or TRBD2 may be the D gene (5 bases each). The germline V and J ends were trimmed by 3 bases and 4 bases, with 17 bases remaining between them. CDR3 length: 17 amino acids. CDR1 and CDR2 (germline): SGHNT, YYREEE (reference sequence). The CDR3 DNA sequence: TGTGCCAGCAGCTCTGGCATGGGGGAATCGGGGGCCAACGTCCTGACTTTC. This codes for CASSSGMGESGANVLTF.

V usage is TRBV6-1 and J usage is TRBJ1-2; possibly TRBD1 for D (5 bases). Trimming stripped 4 bases from V and 0 bases from J, with 9 bases between. This CDR3 has 14 amino acids. From germline, CDR1 is MNHNS and CDR2 SASEGT. The CDR3 is CASSATTANYGYTF. CDR3 bases: TGTGCCAGCAGTGCTACGACAGCTAACTATGGCTACACCTTC.

V is TRBV27 and J is TRBJ2-2; D is unclear. Per the germline V gene, CDR1 is MNHEY and CDR2 is SMNVEV (reference sequence). The CDR3 is made up of 16 amino acids. The germline V and J ends were trimmed by 3 bases and 1 base, with 12 bases remaining between them. The CDR3 DNA sequence: TGTGCCAGCAGTTTGACGCGACTCCTGAACACCGGGGAGCTGTTTTTT. Its translation: CASSLTRLLNTGELFF.

This rearrangement joins TRBV7-6 to TRBJ2-2; TRBD1 agrees at 10 bases. The CDR3 totals 16 residues. Germline V CDR1 and CDR2: SGHVS, FNYEAQ. The V gene end was trimmed by 4 bases and the J gene end by 2 bases; junction bases not matched to a gene: 4. CDR3 in amino acids: CASSSGQGLNTGELFF. CDR3 in DNA: TGTGCCAGCAGCTCGGGACAGGGGTTAAACACCGGGGAGCTGTTTTTT. Together with reference TRBV7-6 and TRBJ2-2, the CDR3 gives the full variable domain: GAGVSQSPRYKVTKRGQDVALRCDPISGHVSLYWYRQALGQGPEFLTYFNYEAQQDKSGLPNDRFSAERPEGSISTLTIQRTEQRDSAMYRCASSSGQGLNTGELFFGEGSRLTVL.

The sample holds one count of this clone. V gene TRBV6-5 combines with J gene TRBJ1-1; 7 nucleotides match TRBD1. CDR3 length: 13 amino acids. CDR1 and CDR2 (germline): MNHEY, SVGAGI. Trimming cost V 6 bases and J 4 bases; bases outside gene matches: 5. The CDR3 sequence is CASRVAGGTEAFF. CDR3 bases: TGTGCCAGCAGAGTGGCAGGGGGCACTGAAGCTTTCTTT.

The chain carries TRBV25-1 and TRBJ2-5; D remains ambiguous. The CDR3 is 14 amino acids. V was trimmed by 2 bases and J by 1 base, leaving 8 bases between them. Germline CDR1 is MGHDK and CDR2 is SYGVNS. The CDR3 DNA reads as TGTGCCAGCAGTGAAGCGCACCGCCAAGAGACCCAGTACTTC. It yields the protein CASSEAHRQETQYF.

The V call is TRBV19, the J call TRBJ2-3; D not certain. CDR1 is LNHDA, CDR2 SQIVND, per germline (reference sequence). The CDR3 spans 14 residues. The V end was cut by 10 bases, the J end by 6 bases, with 20 bases between. In DNA, the CDR3 is TGTGCCACTTCTTTCGGCCGCCAGGAGGATACGCAGTATTTT. It yields the protein CATSFGRQEDTQYF.

The V call is TRBV2, the J call TRBJ1-4; D gene unclear. CDR1 and CDR2 (germline): SNHLY, FYNNEI. The V end lost 6 bases, the J end lost 1 base, and 12 bases lay between the germline ends. The CDR3 extends over 15 amino acids. CDR3 region: CASSGRVRTNEKLFF. The CDR3 nucleotides are TGTGCCAGCAGCGGGCGGGTTCGAACTAATGAAAAACTGTTTTTT.

The V call is TRBV7-2, the J call TRBJ2-3, with TRBD2 matching 8 bases. The CDR3 spans 16 residues. With 1 base clipped from V and 2 bases from J, the junction kept 5 bases outside the gene matches. Germline V gene data show CDR1 as SGHTA and CDR2 as FQGNSA. In DNA form, the CDR3 reads TGTGCCAGCAGCTTAGACACTAGCGGCGCCACAGATACGCAGTATTTT. Encoded protein: CASSLDTSGATDTQYF. The full variable domain, completed using reference TRBV7-2 and TRBJ2-3, is GAGVSQSPSNKVTEKGKDVELRCDPISGHTALYWYRQSLGQGLEFLIYFQGNSAPDKSGLPSDRFSAERTGGSVSTLTIQRTQQEDSAVYLCASSLDTSGATDTQYFGPGTRLTVL.

The rearrangement joins TRBV15 to TRBJ2-7, with a possible D match to TRBD1 (5 bases). The CDR3 contains 14 residues. Per germline, CDR1 LNHNV and CDR2 YYDKDF (reference sequence). The V end was cut by 0 bases, the J end by 2 bases, with 8 bases between. CDR3 loop: CATSRDRDAYEQYF. CDR3 nucleotide sequence: TGTGCCACCAGCAGAGACAGGGATGCCTACGAGCAGTACTTC.

This clone appeared a few times. The chain combines TRBV27 with TRBJ2-5, with D perhaps matching TRBD2 (5 bases). V was shortened by 3 bases and J by 4 bases, with 12 bases between the two germline ends. The germline V gene has CDR1 MNHEY and CDR2 SMNVEV (reference sequence). The CDR3 covers 14 residues. The CDR3 loop reads CASSFRGLAETQYF. CDR3 nucleotide sequence: TGTGCCAGCAGTTTCCGAGGACTCGCAGAGACCCAGTACTTC.

The rearrangement joins TRBV2 to TRBJ2-7; D gene unclear. Germline V gives CDR1 SNHLY, CDR2 FYNNEI. This CDR3 contains 11 residues. V lost 4 bases and J 4 bases, leaving 5 bases between the germline ends. The DNA of the CDR3 is TGTGCCAGCAGTGGGAAGTACGAGCAGTACGTC. This gives the protein CASSGKYEQYV.

The chain links TRBV14 to TRBJ2-5, with D possibly matching TRBD2 (5 bases). V was shortened by 4 bases and J by 5 bases, with 11 bases between the two germline ends. This CDR3 region has 13 residues. Germline CDR1 reads SGHDN; CDR2 reads FVKESK. The CDR3 reads CASSPTRSETQYF. For the CDR3, the DNA is TGTGCCAGCAGCCCAACTAGATCGGAGACCCAGTACTTC.

This clone was seen only a few times. The chain uses TRBV7-2 and TRBJ2-5; D gene unclear. CDR3 length: 19 residues. V lost 0 bases, J lost 4 bases, and 24 bases lay in between. Per the germline V gene, CDR1 is SGHTA and CDR2 is FQGNSA. The DNA for the CDR3 is TGTGCCAGCAGCTTAGCCTTATTAGGGCAGGTGCGTTTGGGAGAGACCCAGTACTTC. Translation gives CASSLALLGQVRLGETQYF.

The chain is built from TRBV7-2 and TRBJ2-7; 7 bases match TRBD1. This CDR3 has 13 amino acids. The germline V gene encodes CDR1 SGHTA and CDR2 FQGNSA. V lost 5 bases and J lost 3; bases outside the gene matches: 4. Here the CDR3 DNA reads TGTGCCAGCAGCCCTGGGACAGTCTACGAGCAGTACGTC. Translating gives CASSPGTVYEQYV.

The genes are TRBV19 and TRBJ1-2, with D possibly TRBD1 on 5 matching bases. The CDR3 consists of 15 residues. Germline V gives CDR1 LNHDA, CDR2 SQIVND (reference sequence). Trimming took off 5 bases at V and 2 bases at J, with 15 bases between the two ends. DNA for the CDR3: TGTGCCAGTAGTTTGAAGGGGAGAATGAACTATGGCTACACCTTC. Protein sequence: CASSLKGRMNYGYTF.

This clone was seen once. The chain carries TRBV6-5 and TRBJ1-2, with D perhaps TRBD1 (5 bases). CDR3 length equals 13 residues. Germline V CDR1 and CDR2: MNHEY, SVGAGI. The V and J ends lost 6 bases and 0 bases respectively, with 8 bases between them. The CDR3 bases are TGTGCCAGCAGATCGGACACTAACTATGGCTACACCTTC. Translated, it gives CASRSDTNYGYTF.

This clone was detected a few times. J is TRBJ2-3 and V is TRBV27; D remains ambiguous. Trimming took 7 bases from V and 6 from J, leaving 8 bases between them. Germline lookup yields CDR1 MNHEY and CDR2 SMNVEV (reference sequence). The CDR3 has 11 residues. CDR3 sequence: CASKIWDTQYF. Here the CDR3 DNA reads TGTGCCAGCAAGATTTGGGATACGCAGTATTTT.

This chain uses TRBV2 with TRBJ2-7, with 7 nucleotides matching TRBD1. In germline, CDR1 is SNHLY, CDR2 FYNNEI. This CDR3 comprises 13 residues. Unmatched junction bases numbered 6, after V lost 8 bases and J lost 2 bases. The CDR3: CASSSGTAYEQYF. DNA for the CDR3: TGTGCCAGCTCCTCCGGGACAGCCTACGAGCAGTACTTC.